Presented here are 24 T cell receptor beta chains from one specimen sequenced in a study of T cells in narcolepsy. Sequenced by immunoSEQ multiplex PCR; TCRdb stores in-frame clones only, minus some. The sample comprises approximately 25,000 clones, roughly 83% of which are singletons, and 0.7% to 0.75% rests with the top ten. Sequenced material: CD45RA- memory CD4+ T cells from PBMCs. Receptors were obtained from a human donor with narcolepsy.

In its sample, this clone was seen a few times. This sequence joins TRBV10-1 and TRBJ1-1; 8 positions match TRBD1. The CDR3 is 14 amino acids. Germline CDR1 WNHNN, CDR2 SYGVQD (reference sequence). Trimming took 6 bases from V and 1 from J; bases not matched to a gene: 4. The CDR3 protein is CASRVDRGNTEAFF. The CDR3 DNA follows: TGCGCCAGCAGAGTCGACAGGGGGAACACTGAAGCTTTCTTT.

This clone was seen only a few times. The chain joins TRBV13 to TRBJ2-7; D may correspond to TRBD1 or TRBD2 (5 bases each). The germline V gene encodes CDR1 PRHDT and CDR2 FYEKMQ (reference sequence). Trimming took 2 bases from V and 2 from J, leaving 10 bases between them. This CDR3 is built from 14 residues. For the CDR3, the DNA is TGTGCCAGCAGCTTATTGGGGGTGGCCTACGAGCAGTACTTC. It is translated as CASSLLGVAYEQYF.

CDR3 DNA: TGTGCCAGCAGCTTAACGCAGGGCGGTGGCTACACCTTC. It specifies CASSLTQGGGYTF. The chain joins TRBV7-9 to TRBJ1-2, with D possibly matching TRBD1 (5 bases). The CDR3 consists of 13 residues. Looked up from germline, CDR1 is SEHNR and CDR2 is FQNEAQ (reference sequence). V lost 2 bases and J lost 7, with 11 bases in between.

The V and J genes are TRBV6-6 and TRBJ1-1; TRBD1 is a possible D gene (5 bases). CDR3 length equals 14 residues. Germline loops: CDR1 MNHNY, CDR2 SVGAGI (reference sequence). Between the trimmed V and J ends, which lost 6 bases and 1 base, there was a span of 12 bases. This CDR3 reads CASSYTTGNTEAFF. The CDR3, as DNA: TGTGCCAGCAGCTATACCACAGGGAACACTGAAGCTTTCTTT.

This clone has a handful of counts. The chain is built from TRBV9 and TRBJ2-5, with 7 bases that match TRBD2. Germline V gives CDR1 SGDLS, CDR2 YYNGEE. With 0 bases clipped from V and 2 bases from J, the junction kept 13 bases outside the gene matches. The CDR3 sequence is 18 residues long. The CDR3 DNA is TGTGCCAGCAGCGTAGAATGGGGGGGAGCGGGCGGTCAAGAGACCCAGTACTTC. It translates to CASSVEWGGAGGQETQYF.

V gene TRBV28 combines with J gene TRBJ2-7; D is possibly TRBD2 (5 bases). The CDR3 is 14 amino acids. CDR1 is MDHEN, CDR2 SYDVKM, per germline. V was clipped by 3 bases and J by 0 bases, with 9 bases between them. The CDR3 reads CASSFMGSSYEQYF. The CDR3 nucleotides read TGTGCCAGCAGTTTCATGGGGAGCTCCTACGAGCAGTACTTC.

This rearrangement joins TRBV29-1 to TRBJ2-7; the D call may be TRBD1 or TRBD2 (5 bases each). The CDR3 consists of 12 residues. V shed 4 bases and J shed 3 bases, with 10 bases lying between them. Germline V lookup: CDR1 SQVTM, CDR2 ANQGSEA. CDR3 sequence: CSVGGDGYEQYF. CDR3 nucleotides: TGCAGCGTTGGAGGGGATGGCTACGAGCAGTACTTC.

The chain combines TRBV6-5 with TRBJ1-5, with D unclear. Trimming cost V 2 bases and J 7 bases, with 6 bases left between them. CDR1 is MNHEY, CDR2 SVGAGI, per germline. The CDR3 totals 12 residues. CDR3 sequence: CASSYTEQPQHF. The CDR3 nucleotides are TGTGCCAGCAGTTACACAGAGCAGCCCCAGCATTTT.

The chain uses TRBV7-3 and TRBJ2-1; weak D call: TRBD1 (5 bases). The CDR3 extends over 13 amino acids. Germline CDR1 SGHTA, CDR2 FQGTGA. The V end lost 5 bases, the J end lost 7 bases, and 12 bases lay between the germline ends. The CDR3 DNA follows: TGTGCCAGCAGCCCCTGGCGGACAAATGAGCAGTTCTTC. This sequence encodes CASSPWRTNEQFF.

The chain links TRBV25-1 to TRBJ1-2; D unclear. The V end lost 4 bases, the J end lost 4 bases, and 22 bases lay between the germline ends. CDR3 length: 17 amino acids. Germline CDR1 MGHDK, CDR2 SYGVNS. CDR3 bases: TGTGCCAGCAGTGGGAGCGGTGTAGGTCCTAAGGGCTATGGCTACACCTTC. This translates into CASSGSGVGPKGYGYTF.

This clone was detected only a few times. The CDR3 spells CASGQQGRDTEAFF. The DNA of the CDR3 is TGTGCCAGTGGCCAACAGGGACGGGACACTGAAGCTTTCTTT. The genes are TRBV19 and TRBJ1-1; TRBD1 might be the D (6 bases). Deletions cut 8 bases from V and 3 bases from J, with 16 bases between. Germline loops: CDR1 LNHDA, CDR2 SQIVND (reference sequence). The CDR3 loop spans 14 amino acids.

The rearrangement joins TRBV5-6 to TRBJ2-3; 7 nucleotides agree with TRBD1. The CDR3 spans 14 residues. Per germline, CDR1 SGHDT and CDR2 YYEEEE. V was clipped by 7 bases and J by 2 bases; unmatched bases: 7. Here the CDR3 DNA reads TGTGCCAGCGGTAAGGGGGCTTCCACAGATACGCAGTATTTT. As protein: CASGKGASTDTQYF.

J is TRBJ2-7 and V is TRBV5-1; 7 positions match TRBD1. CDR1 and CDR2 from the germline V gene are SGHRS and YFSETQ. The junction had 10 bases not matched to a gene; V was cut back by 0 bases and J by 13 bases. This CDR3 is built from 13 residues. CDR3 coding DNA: TGCGCCAGCAGCTTGGGAGGGGGCCAGGAATCTTACTTC. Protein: CASSLGGGQESYF. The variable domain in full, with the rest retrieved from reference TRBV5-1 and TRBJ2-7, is KAGVTQTPRYLIKTRGQQVTLSCSPISGHRSVSWYQQTPGQGLQFLFEYFSETQRNKGNFPGRFSGRQFSNSRSEMNVSTLELGDSALYLCASSLGGGQESYFGPGTRLTVT.

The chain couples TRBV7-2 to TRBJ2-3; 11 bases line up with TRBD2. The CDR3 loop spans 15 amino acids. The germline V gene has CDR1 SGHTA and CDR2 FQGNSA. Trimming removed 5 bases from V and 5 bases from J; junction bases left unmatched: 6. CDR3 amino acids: CASSPTGTSGDTQYF. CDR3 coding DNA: TGTGCCAGCAGCCCGACCGGGACTAGCGGAGATACGCAGTATTTT.

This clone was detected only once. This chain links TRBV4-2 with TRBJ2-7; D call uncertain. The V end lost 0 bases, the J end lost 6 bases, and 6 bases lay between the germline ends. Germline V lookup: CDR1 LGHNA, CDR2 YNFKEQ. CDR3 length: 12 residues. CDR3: CASSQDIGEQYF. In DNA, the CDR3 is TGTGCCAGCAGCCAAGATATCGGCGAGCAGTACTTC.

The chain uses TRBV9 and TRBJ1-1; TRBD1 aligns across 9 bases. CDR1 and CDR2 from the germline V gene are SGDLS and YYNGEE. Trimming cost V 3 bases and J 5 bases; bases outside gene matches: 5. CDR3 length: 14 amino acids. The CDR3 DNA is TGTGCCAGCAGCGCTCAGACAGGGGGAACTGAAGCTTTCTTT. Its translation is CASSAQTGGTEAFF.

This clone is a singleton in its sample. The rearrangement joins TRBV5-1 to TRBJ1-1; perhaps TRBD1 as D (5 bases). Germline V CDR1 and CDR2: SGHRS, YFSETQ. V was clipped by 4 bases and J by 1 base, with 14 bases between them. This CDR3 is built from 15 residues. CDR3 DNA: TGCGCCAGCAGCGAACCGGGACGGACGAACACTGAAGCTTTCTTT. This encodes CASSEPGRTNTEAFF.

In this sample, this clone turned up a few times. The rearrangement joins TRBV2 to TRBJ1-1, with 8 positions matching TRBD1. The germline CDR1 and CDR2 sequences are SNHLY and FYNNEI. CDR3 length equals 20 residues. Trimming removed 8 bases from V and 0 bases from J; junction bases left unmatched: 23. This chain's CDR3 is CASGGRGRGQLFGMNTEAFF. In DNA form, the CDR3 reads TGTGCCAGCGGCGGTCGGGGCAGGGGGCAGCTTTTTGGAATGAACACTGAAGCTTTCTTT.

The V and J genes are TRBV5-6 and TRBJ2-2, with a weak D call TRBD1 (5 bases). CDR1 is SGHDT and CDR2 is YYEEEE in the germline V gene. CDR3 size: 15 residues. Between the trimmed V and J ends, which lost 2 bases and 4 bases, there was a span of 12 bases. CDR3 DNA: TGTGCCAGCAGCTTTACGACAGTTATCACCGGGGAGCTGTTTTTT. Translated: CASSFTTVITGELFF. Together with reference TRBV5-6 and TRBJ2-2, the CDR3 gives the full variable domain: DAGVTQSPTHLIKTRGQQVTLRCSPKSGHDTVSWYQQALGQGPQFIFQYYEEEERQRGNFPDRFSGHQFPNYSSELNVNALLLGDSALYLCASSFTTVITGELFFGEGSRLTVL.

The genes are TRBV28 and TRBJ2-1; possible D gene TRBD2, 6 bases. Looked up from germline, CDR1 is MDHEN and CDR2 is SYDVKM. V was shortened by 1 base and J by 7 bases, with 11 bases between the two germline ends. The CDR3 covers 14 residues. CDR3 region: CASSLYGGRNEQFF. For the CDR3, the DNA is TGTGCCAGCAGTTTATACGGGGGTCGGAATGAGCAGTTCTTC.

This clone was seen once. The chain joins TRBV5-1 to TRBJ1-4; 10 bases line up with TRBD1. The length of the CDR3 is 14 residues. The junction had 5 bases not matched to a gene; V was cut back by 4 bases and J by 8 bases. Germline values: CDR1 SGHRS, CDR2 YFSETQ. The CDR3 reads CASSQQTGGEKLFF. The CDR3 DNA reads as TGCGCCAGCAGCCAACAGACAGGGGGCGAAAAACTGTTTTTT.

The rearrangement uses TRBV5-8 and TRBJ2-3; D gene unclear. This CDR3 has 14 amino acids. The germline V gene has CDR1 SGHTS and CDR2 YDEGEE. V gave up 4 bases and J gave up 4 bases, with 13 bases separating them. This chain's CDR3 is CASSPSFAADTQYF. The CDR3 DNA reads TGTGCCAGCAGCCCTTCCTTTGCAGCAGATACGCAGTATTTT.

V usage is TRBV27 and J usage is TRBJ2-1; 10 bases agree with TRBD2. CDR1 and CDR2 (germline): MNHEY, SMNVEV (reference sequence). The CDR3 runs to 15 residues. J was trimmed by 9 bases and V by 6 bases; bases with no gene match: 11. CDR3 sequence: CASRGSGRGFVEQFF. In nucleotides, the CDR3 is TGTGCCAGCAGAGGAAGCGGGAGGGGTTTTGTTGAGCAGTTCTTC.

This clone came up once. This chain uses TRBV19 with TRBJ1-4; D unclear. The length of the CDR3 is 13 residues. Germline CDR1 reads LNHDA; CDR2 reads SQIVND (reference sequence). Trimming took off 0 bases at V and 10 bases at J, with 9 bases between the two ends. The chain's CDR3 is CASSIEGLGKLFF. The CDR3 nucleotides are TGTGCCAGTAGTATAGAGGGGTTGGGAAAACTGTTTTTT.